A selection of T cell receptor beta chains follows, all from one sample in a study of T cell changes during pregnancy in multiple sclerosis. Measured with immunoSEQ multiplex PCR; TCRdb has only the in-frame clones, and not every one. The profile shows tens of thousands of clones, 90% of them singletons. This specimen consisted of peripheral blood, obtained in the third trimester of pregnancy. All receptors derive from a female donor with multiple sclerosis, enrolled in a pregnancy study. Both conserved end residues are part of each CDR3. Each record gives: J gene, clone size, V gene, CDR3 length, CDR3 protein. Some rows have no size entry. The others give once, few or many, or a class for an expanded clone.

J: TRBJ2-7; size: .; V: TRBV19; length: 13; CDR3: CASSPTETYEQYF
J: TRBJ2-3; size: once; V: TRBV11-2; length: 13; CDR3: CASSRTGTDTQYF
J: TRBJ2-7; size: once; V: TRBV5-4; length: 13; CDR3: CASSMAPEDEQYF
J: TRBJ2-5; size: .; V: TRBV30; length: 15; CDR3: CAWSAGTGIQETQYF
J: TRBJ2-1; size: .; V: TRBV14; length: 14; CDR3: CASSLREFYNEQFF
J: TRBJ1-1; size: .; V: TRBV30; length: 15; CDR3: CAWTRGTGALTEAFF
J: TRBJ2-1; size: .; V: TRBV2; length: 11; CDR3: CASSGFDEQFF
J: TRBJ2-7; size: .; V: TRBV7-9; length: 15; CDR3: CASSLAGNINGEQYF
J: TRBJ2-1; size: .; V: TRBV7-3; length: 15; CDR3: CASSLWQGPYNEQFF
J: TRBJ2-2; size: .; V: TRBV27; length: 12; CDR3: CASSYNTGELFF
J: TRBJ2-7; size: .; V: TRBV5-1; length: 15; CDR3: CASSSTGTSVNEQYF
J: TRBJ1-1; size: .; V: TRBV14; length: 15; CDR3: CASSQQGTGYTEAFF
J: TRBJ1-1; size: .; V: TRBV5-6; length: 15; CDR3: CASSPDRGRGTEAFF
J: TRBJ1-1; size: few; V: TRBV7-9; length: 14; CDR3: CASSLQDMNTEAFF
J: TRBJ2-2; size: once; V: TRBV7-2; length: 10; CDR3: CASHRGELFF
J: TRBJ2-3; size: .; V: TRBV10-3; length: 14; CDR3: CAHGAGGNTDTQYF
J: TRBJ2-7; size: .; V: TRBV4-2; length: 15; CDR3: CASSQVPGLTYEQYF
J: TRBJ2-5; size: .; V: TRBV7-2; length: 15; CDR3: CASSLRGGSSETQYF
J: TRBJ2-3; size: .; V: TRBV5-4; length: 13; CDR3: CAFSGGRTDTQYF
J: TRBJ2-5; size: once; V: TRBV5-1; length: 14; CDR3: CASRPTSSQETQYF
J: TRBJ1-5; size: .; V: TRBV30; length: 12; CDR3: CAWSYSDQPQHF
J: TRBJ2-7; size: .; V: TRBV5-1; length: 13; CDR3: CASSFGQDYEQYF
J: TRBJ2-3; size: .; V: TRBV7-7; length: 14; CDR3: CASSLAFGADTQYF
J: TRBJ2-5; size: .; V: TRBV25-1; length: 15; CDR3: CASSEAGVGLKTQYF
J: TRBJ2-1; size: .; V: TRBV6-4; length: 14; CDR3: CASSELAGRDEQFF
J: TRBJ2-2; size: .; V: TRBV7-9; length: 15; CDR3: CASSLAWAVTGELFF
J: TRBJ1-1; size: .; V: TRBV6-5; length: 14; CDR3: CASSPGILNTEAFF
J: TRBJ2-5; size: .; V: TRBV5-8; length: 16; CDR3: CASSPGTSGYQETQYF
J: TRBJ2-1; size: .; V: TRBV12-5; length: 13; CDR3: CASGLRGTNEQFF
J: TRBJ1-5; size: .; V: TRBV2; length: 15; CDR3: CASSASLRGNQPQHF
J: TRBJ1-2; size: few; V: TRBV5-1; length: 15; CDR3: CASSLLNEVNYGYTF
J: TRBJ2-1; size: .; V: TRBV7-2; length: 16; CDR3: CASSPPDSTGVNEQFF
J: TRBJ1-2; size: .; V: TRBV30; length: 13; CDR3: CAWSIPDTGGYTF
J: TRBJ1-4; size: .; V: TRBV5-1; length: 15; CDR3: CASSYGQGGTEKLFF
J: TRBJ1-6; size: .; V: TRBV6-1; length: 15; CDR3: CASSEGGQGAAPLHF
J: TRBJ2-5; size: .; V: TRBV5-4; length: 15; CDR3: CASSFPSGGKETQYF
J: TRBJ2-7; size: .; V: TRBV6-5; length: 13; CDR3: CASSYDSSYEQYF
J: TRBJ1-1; size: .; V: TRBV11-2; length: 17; CDR3: CASGFGRETLNNTEAFF
J: TRBJ2-3; size: .; V: TRBV4-2; length: 17; CDR3: CASSQEIAGGVTDTQYF
J: TRBJ2-5; size: .; V: TRBV7-6; length: 14; CDR3: CASSLEAGKGTQYF
J: TRBJ2-1; size: .; V: TRBV19; length: 15; CDR3: CASSIAGSLVNEQFF
J: TRBJ1-3; size: .; V: TRBV6-6; length: 15; CDR3: CASSYSSGSGNTIYF
J: TRBJ2-7; size: .; V: TRBV2; length: 15; CDR3: CASSVGQGANYEQYF
J: TRBJ2-1; size: .; V: TRBV5-1; length: 15; CDR3: CASRRAVTSYNEQFF
J: TRBJ1-2; size: .; V: TRBV5-6; length: 11; CDR3: CASSLRGGYTF
J: TRBJ1-1; size: .; V: TRBV5-1; length: 16; CDR3: CASSLGTGSLNTEAFF
J: TRBJ1-1; size: .; V: TRBV27; length: 16; CDR3: CASSRRPRVMNTEAFF
J: TRBJ2-2; size: few; V: TRBV30; length: 13; CDR3: CALSGANTGELFF
J: TRBJ2-5; size: .; V: TRBV11-2; length: 15; CDR3: CASSFGGTVQETQYF
J: TRBJ2-7; size: .; V: TRBV6-6; length: 14; CDR3: CASRRGTGEGEQYF
J: TRBJ2-5; size: .; V: TRBV29-1; length: 12; CDR3: CSVDQSQETQYF
J: TRBJ1-5; size: .; V: TRBV5-6; length: 15; CDR3: CASSLIEDSNQPQHF
J: TRBJ1-1; size: few; V: TRBV5-1; length: 13; CDR3: CASSTTQNTEAFF
J: TRBJ1-2; size: .; V: TRBV19; length: 15; CDR3: CASSLPTEPVYGYTF
J: TRBJ1-2; size: .; V: TRBV10-1; length: 18; CDR3: CASSESGRSGQGPYGYTF
J: TRBJ1-5; size: once; V: TRBV4-3; length: 15; CDR3: CASRRDSYSNQPQHF
J: TRBJ2-1; size: once; V: TRBV5-1; length: 14; CDR3: CASSGNREFNEQFF
J: TRBJ1-4; size: .; V: TRBV19; length: 17; CDR3: CASSIYRFTGHHEKLFF
J: TRBJ2-7; size: .; V: TRBV7-9; length: 15; CDR3: CASSPGQGRSYEQYF
J: TRBJ2-7; size: .; V: TRBV19; length: 13; CDR3: CASSTTETYEQYF